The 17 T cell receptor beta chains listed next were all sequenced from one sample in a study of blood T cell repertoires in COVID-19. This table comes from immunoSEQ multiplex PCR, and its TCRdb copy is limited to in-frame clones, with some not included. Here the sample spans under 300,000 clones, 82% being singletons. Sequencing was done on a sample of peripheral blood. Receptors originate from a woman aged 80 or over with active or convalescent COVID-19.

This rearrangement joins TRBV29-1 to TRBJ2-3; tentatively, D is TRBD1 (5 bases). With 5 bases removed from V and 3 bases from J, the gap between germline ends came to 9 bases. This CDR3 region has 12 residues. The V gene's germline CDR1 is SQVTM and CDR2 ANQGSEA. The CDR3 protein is CSVLQGTDTQYF. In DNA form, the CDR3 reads TGCAGCGTTCTTCAGGGTACAGATACGCAGTATTTT.

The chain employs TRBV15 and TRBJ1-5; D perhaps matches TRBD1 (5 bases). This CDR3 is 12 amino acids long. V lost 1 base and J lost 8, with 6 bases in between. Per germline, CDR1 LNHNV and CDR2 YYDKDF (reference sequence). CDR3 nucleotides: TGTGCCACCAGCAGAGCGGGGGAGCCCCAGCATTTT. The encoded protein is CATSRAGEPQHF.

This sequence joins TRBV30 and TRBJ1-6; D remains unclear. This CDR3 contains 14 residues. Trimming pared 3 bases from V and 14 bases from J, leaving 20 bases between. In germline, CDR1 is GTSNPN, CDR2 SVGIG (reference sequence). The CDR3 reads CAWSPGPVGMSLHF. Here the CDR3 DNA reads TGTGCCTGGAGCCCTGGGCCAGTCGGGATGTCCCTCCACTTT.

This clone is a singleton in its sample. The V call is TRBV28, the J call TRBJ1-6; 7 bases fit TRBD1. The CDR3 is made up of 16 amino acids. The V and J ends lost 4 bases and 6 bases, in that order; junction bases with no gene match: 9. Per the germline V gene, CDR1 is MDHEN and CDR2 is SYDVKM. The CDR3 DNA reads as TGTGCCAGCAGTTCACCCGGGACAGAAAGTAATTCACCCCTCCACTTT. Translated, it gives CASSSPGTESNSPLHF.

DNA of the CDR3: TGTGCCAGCAAGAAATTCGGGGACAGCATGGCCCAGCATTTT. Amino acids: CASKKFGDSMAQHF. V is TRBV2 and J is TRBJ1-5; 7 bases are shared with TRBD1. The germline V gene encodes CDR1 SNHLY and CDR2 FYNNEI. This CDR3 is built from 14 residues. The J segment lost 11 bases and the V segment lost 7 bases, leaving 14 bases of the junction unmatched. Full variable domain (outside the CDR3, taken from reference TRBV2 and TRBJ1-5): EPEVTQTPSHQVTQMGQEVILRCVPISNHLYFYWYRQILGQKVEFLVSFYNNEISEKSEIFDDQFSVERPDGSNFTLKIRSTKLEDSAMYFCASKKFGDSMAQHFGDGTRLSIL.

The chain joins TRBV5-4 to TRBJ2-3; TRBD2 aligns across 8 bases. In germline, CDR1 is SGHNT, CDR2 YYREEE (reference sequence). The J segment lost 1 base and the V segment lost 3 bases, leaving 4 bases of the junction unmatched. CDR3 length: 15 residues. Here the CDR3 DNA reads TGTGCCAGCAGCTCGTTAGCGGGGCGCACAGATACGCAGTATTTT. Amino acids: CASSSLAGRTDTQYF.

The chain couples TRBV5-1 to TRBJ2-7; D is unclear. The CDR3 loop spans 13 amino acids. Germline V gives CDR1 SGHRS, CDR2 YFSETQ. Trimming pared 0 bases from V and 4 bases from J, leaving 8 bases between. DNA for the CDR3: TGCGCCAGCAGCTTGGGCCCAGAATACGAGCAGTACTTC. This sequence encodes CASSLGPEYEQYF.

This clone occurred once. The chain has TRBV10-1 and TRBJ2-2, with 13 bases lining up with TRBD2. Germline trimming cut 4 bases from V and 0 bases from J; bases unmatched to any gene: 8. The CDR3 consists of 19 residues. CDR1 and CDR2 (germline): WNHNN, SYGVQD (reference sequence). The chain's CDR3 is CASSGTRTSGGANTGELFF. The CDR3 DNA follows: TGCGCCAGCAGTGGGACCCGGACTAGCGGGGGCGCGAACACCGGGGAGCTGTTTTTT.

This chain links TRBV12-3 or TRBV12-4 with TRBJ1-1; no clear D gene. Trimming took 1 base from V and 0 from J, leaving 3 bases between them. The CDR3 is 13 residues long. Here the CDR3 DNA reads TGTGCCAGCAGTTTAGTCATGAACACTGAAGCTTTCTTT. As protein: CASSLVMNTEAFF.

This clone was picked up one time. The CDR3 DNA sequence: TGTGCCAGCAGCTTGGAGCGGGGGCGACGCAGAGAGACCCAGTACTTC. Its protein product is CASSLERGRRRETQYF. This chain connects TRBV7-2 to TRBJ2-5; 8 bases match TRBD2. Germline V gene data show CDR1 as SGHTA and CDR2 as FQGNSA. With 3 bases clipped from V and 4 bases from J, the junction kept 10 bases outside the gene matches. The CDR3 totals 16 residues. The full variable domain, its missing parts supplied by reference TRBV7-2 and TRBJ2-5, is GAGVSQSPSNKVTEKGKDVELRCDPISGHTALYWYRQSLGQGLEFLIYFQGNSAPDKSGLPSDRFSAERTGGSVSTLTIQRTQQEDSAVYLCASSLERGRRRETQYFGPGTRLLVL.

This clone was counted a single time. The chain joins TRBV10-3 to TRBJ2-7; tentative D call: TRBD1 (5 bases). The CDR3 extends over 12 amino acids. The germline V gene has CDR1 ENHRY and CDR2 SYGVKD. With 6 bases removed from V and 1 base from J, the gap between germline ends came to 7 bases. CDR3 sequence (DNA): TGTGCCATCAGCTCAGGGTCCTACGAGCAGTACTTC. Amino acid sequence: CAISSGSYEQYF.

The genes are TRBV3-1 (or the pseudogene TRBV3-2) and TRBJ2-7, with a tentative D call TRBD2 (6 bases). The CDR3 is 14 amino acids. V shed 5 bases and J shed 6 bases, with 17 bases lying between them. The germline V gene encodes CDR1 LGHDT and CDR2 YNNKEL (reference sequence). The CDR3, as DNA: TGTGCCAGCAGCACGGGACTCCCTGGGAGCGAGCAGTACTTC. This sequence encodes CASSTGLPGSEQYF.

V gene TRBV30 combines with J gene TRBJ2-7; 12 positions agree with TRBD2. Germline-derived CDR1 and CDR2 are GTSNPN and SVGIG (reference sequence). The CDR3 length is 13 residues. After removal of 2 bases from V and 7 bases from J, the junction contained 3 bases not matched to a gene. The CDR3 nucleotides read TGTGCCTGGAGTTTAGGACTAGCGGGAGAGCAGTACTTC. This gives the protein CAWSLGLAGEQYF.

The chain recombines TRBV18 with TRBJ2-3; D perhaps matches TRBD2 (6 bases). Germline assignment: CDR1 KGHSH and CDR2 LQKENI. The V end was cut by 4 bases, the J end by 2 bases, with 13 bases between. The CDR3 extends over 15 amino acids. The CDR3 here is CASSRTSSFTDTQYF. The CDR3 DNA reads TGTGCCAGCTCACGCACTAGCTCCTTCACAGATACGCAGTATTTT.

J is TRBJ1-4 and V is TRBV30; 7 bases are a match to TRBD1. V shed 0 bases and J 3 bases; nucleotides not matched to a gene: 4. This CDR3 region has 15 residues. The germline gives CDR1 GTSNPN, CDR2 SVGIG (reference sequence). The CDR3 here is CAWSVQTGPNEKLFF. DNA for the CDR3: TGTGCCTGGAGTGTACAGACAGGGCCTAATGAAAAACTGTTTTTT.

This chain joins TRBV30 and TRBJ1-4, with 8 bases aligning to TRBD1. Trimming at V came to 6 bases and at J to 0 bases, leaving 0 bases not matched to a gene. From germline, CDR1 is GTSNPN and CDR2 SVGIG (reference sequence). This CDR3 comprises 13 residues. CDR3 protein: CACRGPTNEKLFF. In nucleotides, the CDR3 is TGTGCCTGCAGGGGGCCAACTAATGAAAAACTGTTTTTT.

CDR3 nucleotides: TGTGCCAGCAGCTTTTTTTCGGAGACCCAGTACTTC. Its translation is CASSFFSETQYF. The chain uses TRBV7-2 and TRBJ2-5; D not certain. The CDR3 has 12 residues. CDR1 is SGHTA, CDR2 FQGNSA, per germline. V lost 3 bases, J lost 5 bases, and 7 bases lay in between.